This entry lists 9 T cell receptor beta chains sequenced from one sample in a study of beta chain features in type 1 diabetes. Reverse transcription of all isolated RNA meant that expressed TCRB transcripts were sequenced. The assay was immunoSEQ multiplex PCR, and TCRdb's table has in-frame clones only and misses some. The sample has some 44,000 clones, roughly 50% seen once. The material sequenced was stem cell memory CD4+ T cells from blood. The receptors were sampled from a woman aged 25 to 39 in good health.

CDR3 in amino acids: CASSPEPTRSEQFF. The DNA of the CDR3 is TGTGCCAGCAGCCCCGAACCCACTAGGTCCGAGCAGTTCTTC. The chain combines TRBV6-5 with TRBJ2-1; a weak D match, TRBD2 (5 bases). The CDR3 is 14 residues long. The V and J ends lost 6 bases and 10 bases respectively, with 19 bases between them. From germline, CDR1 is MNHEY and CDR2 SVGAGI.

The chain couples TRBV27 to TRBJ2-1; tentative D call: TRBD2 (5 bases). Germline V lookup: CDR1 MNHEY, CDR2 SMNVEV (reference sequence). The CDR3 covers 14 residues. V dropped 6 bases and J dropped 3 bases, with 12 bases sitting between them. The CDR3 bases are TGTGCCAGCAGAGCCCCGGAGGACTACAATGAGCAGTTCTTC. As protein: CASRAPEDYNEQFF.

This clone was observed a few times. The CDR3 DNA reads TGTGCCAGCAGCTTAGGACTAGCGGGTCCTAGCTACGAGCAGTACTTC. Its protein product is CASSLGLAGPSYEQYF. J is TRBJ2-7 and V is TRBV7-6, with TRBD2 matching over 10 bases. V was clipped by 1 base and J by 3 bases; unmatched bases: 6. The CDR3 totals 16 residues. Germline lookup yields CDR1 SGHVS and CDR2 FNYEAQ.

The rearrangement uses TRBV9 and TRBJ1-2; 8 bases are shared with TRBD1. CDR1 is SGDLS, CDR2 YYNGEE, per germline. V trimming: 3 bases; J trimming: 5 bases; junction bases outside the gene matches: 6. This CDR3 contains 14 residues. The CDR3 DNA follows: TGTGCCAGCAGCGCGGGACAGGTTGGATATGGCTACACCTTC. This codes for CASSAGQVGYGYTF.

The chain is built from TRBV7-2 and TRBJ2-7; 14 bases agree with TRBD2. The CDR3 length is 13 residues. Germline V lookup: CDR1 SGHTA, CDR2 FQGNSA. Germline trimming cut 4 bases from V and 12 bases from J; bases unmatched to any gene: 5. CDR3 in DNA: TGTGCCAGCAGCTCGGGACTAGCGGGAGCTCTGTACTTC. Translation: CASSSGLAGALYF.

This clone occurred a few times. This rearrangement joins TRBV19 to TRBJ2-1, with 8 bases identical to TRBD2. The CDR3 is 17 residues long. Unmatched junction bases numbered 19, after V lost 3 bases and J lost 12 bases. Germline V lookup: CDR1 LNHDA, CDR2 SQIVND (reference sequence). Written as DNA, the CDR3 is TGTGCCAGTAGTATTCGGAGGTGGAGCGGGAGTAGCAGCAGGCAGTTCTTC. Amino acid sequence: CASSIRRWSGSSSRQFF.

This rearrangement joins TRBV7-9 to TRBJ1-2; maybe TRBD1 (5 bases). The CDR3 contains 14 residues. Trimming took off 0 bases at V and 4 bases at J, with 9 bases between the two ends. Germline-derived CDR1 and CDR2 are SEHNR and FQNEAQ (reference sequence). CDR3 coding DNA: TGTGCCAGCAGCTTAGCGGGGCAGATCTATGGCTACACCTTC. Encoded protein: CASSLAGQIYGYTF.

This clone showed up just a few times. V gene TRBV5-1 combines with J gene TRBJ2-1, with D perhaps TRBD2 (6 bases). The V gene lost 5 bases and the J gene lost 8 bases, with 23 bases spanning the gap. This CDR3 contains 16 residues. Germline assignment: CDR1 SGHRS and CDR2 YFSETQ. As DNA, the CDR3 is TGCGCCAGCAGGAATGGTGGGACTGAGATTGGGGATGAGCAGTTCTTC. Amino acid sequence: CASRNGGTEIGDEQFF.

J is TRBJ2-7 and V is TRBV7-9; 14 bases agree with TRBD2. The junction had 6 bases not matched to a gene; V was cut back by 2 bases and J by 3 bases. Germline assignment: CDR1 SEHNR and CDR2 FQNEAQ (reference sequence). There are 17 residues in the CDR3. The CDR3 nucleotides read TGTGCCAGCAGCTTAAAGGTGACTAGCGGGAGGGACTACGAGCAGTACTTC. Its translation: CASSLKVTSGRDYEQYF.